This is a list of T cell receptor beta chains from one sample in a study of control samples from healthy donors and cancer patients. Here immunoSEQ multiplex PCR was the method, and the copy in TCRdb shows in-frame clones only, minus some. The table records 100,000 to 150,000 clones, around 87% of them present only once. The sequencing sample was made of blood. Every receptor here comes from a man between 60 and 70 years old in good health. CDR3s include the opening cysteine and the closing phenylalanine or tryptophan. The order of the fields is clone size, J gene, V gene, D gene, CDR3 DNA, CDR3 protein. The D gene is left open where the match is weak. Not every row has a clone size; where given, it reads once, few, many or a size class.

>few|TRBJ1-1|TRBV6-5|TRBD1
TGTGCCAGTTTACAGGGGGCGGGCACTGAAGCTTTCTTT
CASLQGAGTEAFF
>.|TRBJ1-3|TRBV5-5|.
TGTGCCAGCAGCTTGGCCTCGGGTAGGGGAAACACCATATATTTT
CASSLASGRGNTIYF
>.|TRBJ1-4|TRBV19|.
TGTGCCAGTAGTATTGATTTCCTCGGTGGGGAAAAACTGTTTTTT
CASSIDFLGGEKLFF
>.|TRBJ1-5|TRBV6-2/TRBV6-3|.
TGTGCCAGCAGTTACTCCGGGGGCTCCATATCCCAGCATTTT
CASSYSGGSISQHF
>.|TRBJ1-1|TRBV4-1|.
TGCGCCAGCAGCTCGTTTACCGAGAACACTGAAGCTTTCTTT
CASSSFTENTEAFF
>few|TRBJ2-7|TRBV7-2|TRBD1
TGTGCCAGCAGCCCATACAGGGGGTCCTACGAGCAGTACTTC
CASSPYRGSYEQYF
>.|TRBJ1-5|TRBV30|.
TGTGCCTATAATGCGGGAACCAATCAGCCCCAGCATTTT
CAYNAGTNQPQHF
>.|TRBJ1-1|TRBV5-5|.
TGTGCCAGCAGCTTGGACCGGAACACTGAAGCTTTCTTT
CASSLDRNTEAFF
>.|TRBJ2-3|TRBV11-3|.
TGTGCCAGCAGCTCCGACGGGGATACGCAGTATTTT
CASSSDGDTQYF
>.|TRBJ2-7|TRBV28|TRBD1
TGTGCCAGCGTTTCAGGACAGGGGGCGTACGAGCAGTACTTC
CASVSGQGAYEQYF
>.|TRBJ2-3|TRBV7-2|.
TGTGCCAGCAGCTTAAGTACGCAGTATTTT
CASSLSTQYF
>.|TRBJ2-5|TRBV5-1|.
TGCGCCAGCAGCTTGGAGGGCGTGTTGACCCAGTACTTC
CASSLEGVLTQYF
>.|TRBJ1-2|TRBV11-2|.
TGTGCCAGCAGCATAGGGCCAGAGGGCTATGGCTACACCTTC
CASSIGPEGYGYTF
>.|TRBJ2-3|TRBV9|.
TGTGCCAGCAGCGTAATATCTAGCACAGATACGCAGTATTTT
CASSVISSTDTQYF
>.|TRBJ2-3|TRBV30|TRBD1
TGTGCCTGGAGTTTAACCGGGACAGCTAGCACAGATACGCAGTATTTT
CAWSLTGTASTDTQYF
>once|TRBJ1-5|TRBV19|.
TGTGCCAGTAGTATCTCCAGCAATCAGCCCCAGCATTTT
CASSISSNQPQHF
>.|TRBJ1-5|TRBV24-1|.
TGTGCCACCAGTGATTTATTCGGGAATCAGCCCCAGCATTTT
CATSDLFGNQPQHF
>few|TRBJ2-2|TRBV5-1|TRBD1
TGCGCCAGCAGCTTTCCGGGACAGGGAGCGTCCGGGGAGCTGTTTTTT
CASSFPGQGASGELFF
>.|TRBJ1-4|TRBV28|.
TGTGCCAGCAGTTTAGAGAGGGCAGATGAAAAACTGTTTTTT
CASSLERADEKLFF
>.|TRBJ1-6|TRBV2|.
TGTGCCAGCAGGGGGCAAGAGAATTCACCCCTCCACTTT
CASRGQENSPLHF
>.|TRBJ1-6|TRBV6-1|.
TGTGCCAGCAGTGAAATGTCACCAGGGAACAATTCACCCCTCCACTTT
CASSEMSPGNNSPLHF
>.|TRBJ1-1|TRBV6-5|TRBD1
TGTGCCAGCAGTAACGACAGGGACGGTAGAGTAGCTTTCTTT
CASSNDRDGRVAFF
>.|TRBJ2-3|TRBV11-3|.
TGTGCCAGCAGCTTGGGCGGGGTTACATCAGATACGCAGTATTTT
CASSLGGVTSDTQYF
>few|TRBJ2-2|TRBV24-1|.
TGTGCCACAAGAGGACAGCTCACCGGGGAGCTGTTTTTT
CATRGQLTGELFF
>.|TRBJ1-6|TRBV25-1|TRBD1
TGTGCCAGCAGCCACGGGACAGCAAGAAATTCACCCCTCCACTTT
CASSHGTARNSPLHF
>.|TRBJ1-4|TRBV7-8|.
TGTGCCACCGCCCCCTCCGGGATCCTGTATGAAAAACTGTTTTTT
CATAPSGILYEKLFF
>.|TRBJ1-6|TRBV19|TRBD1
TGTGCCAGTAGTAACCCCCGGGACAGCCTATTCAATTCACCCCTCCACTTT
CASSNPRDSLFNSPLHF
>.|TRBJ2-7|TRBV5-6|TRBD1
TGTGCCAGCAGCTTCCTGGGGACAGTAAGCTCCTACGAGCAGTACTTC
CASSFLGTVSSYEQYF
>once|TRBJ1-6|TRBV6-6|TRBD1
TGTGCCAGCAGTTACGCACAGGGGGGGAATTCACCCCTCCACTTT
CASSYAQGGNSPLHF
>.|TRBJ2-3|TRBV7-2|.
TGTGCCAGCAGCTCCTTCGACAGAACAGATACGCAGTATTTT
CASSSFDRTDTQYF
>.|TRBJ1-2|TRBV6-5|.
TGTGCCAGCACTCAGGGGAATAACTATGGCTACACCTTC
CASTQGNNYGYTF
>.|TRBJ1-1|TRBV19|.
TGTGCCAGTAGTCGATCCAGCGACTCAGTTCGGACTGAAGCTTTCTTT
CASSRSSDSVRTEAFF
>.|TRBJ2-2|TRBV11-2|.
TGTGCCAGCAGCTTAGCGGCAGGGCTTTCCGGGGAGCTGTTTTTT
CASSLAAGLSGELFF
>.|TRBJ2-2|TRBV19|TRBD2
TGTGCCAGTAGTATTCAGCGGGGGGCCAGTATCGGGGAGCTGTTTTTT
CASSIQRGASIGELFF
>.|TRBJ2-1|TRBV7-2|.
TGTGCCAGCAGCTTTCTGGGACAAGAGCAGTTCTTC
CASSFLGQEQFF
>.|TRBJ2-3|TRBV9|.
TGTGCCAGCAGCTTCCTGCAGGGTAGCACAGATACGCAGTATTTT
CASSFLQGSTDTQYF
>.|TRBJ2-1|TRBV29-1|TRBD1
TGCAGCGTCGACAGGGTGGGCAATGAGCAGTTCTTC
CSVDRVGNEQFF
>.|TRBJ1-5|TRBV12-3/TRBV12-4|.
TGTGCCAGCAAGGAGGACAGAAATCAGCCCCAGCATTTT
CASKEDRNQPQHF
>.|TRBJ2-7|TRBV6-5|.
TGTGCCAGCAGTTACGACCGGGACATCTACGAGCAGTACTTC
CASSYDRDIYEQYF
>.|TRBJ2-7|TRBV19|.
TGTGCCAGTAGTATAGACGCCGTGGGCGGTTATGAGCAGTACTTC
CASSIDAVGGYEQYF
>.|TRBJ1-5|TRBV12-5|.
TGTGCTAGTGCCGGGGGAACCTATCAGCCCCAGCATTTT
CASAGGTYQPQHF
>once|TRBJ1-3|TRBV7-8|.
TGTGCCAGCAGTCCACGGAGGGCGGGAGGAAACACCATATATTTT
CASSPRRAGGNTIYF